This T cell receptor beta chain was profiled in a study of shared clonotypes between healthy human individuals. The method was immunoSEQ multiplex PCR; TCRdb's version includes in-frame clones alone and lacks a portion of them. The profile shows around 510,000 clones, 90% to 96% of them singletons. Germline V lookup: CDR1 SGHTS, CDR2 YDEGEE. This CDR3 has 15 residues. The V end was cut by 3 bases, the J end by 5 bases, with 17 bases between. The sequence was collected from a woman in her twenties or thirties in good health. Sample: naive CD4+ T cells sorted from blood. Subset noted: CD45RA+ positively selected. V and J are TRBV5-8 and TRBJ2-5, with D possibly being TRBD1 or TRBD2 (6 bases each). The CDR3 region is CASSSPSGAAETQYF. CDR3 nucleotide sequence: TGTGCCAGCAGCTCCCCCTCGGGGGCCGCGGAGACCCAGTACTTC.